A selection of T cell receptor beta chains follows, all from one sample in a study of T cells in Graves' hyperthyroidism and ophthalmopathy. One entry per CDR3 protein, called by TCRdb with MiXCR from the multiplex PCR reads. The sample includes under 300,000 distinct CDR3 sequences, about 20% of them seen just once. Sequencing input: blood. The receptors stem from a man aged 25-45 years with Graves' ophthalmopathy. CDR3s include the opening cysteine and the closing phenylalanine or tryptophan. The order of the fields is J gene, V gene, D gene, clone size, CDR3 DNA, CDR3 protein. D genes are given only for firm matches. The size field is filled for only some rows; it gives once, few, many or a size class.

j_gene: TRBJ1-2
v_gene: TRBV29-1
d_gene: -
abundance: once
CDR3nt: TGCAGCGTTCTCTACGGCGCGGGGCGTTATGGCTACACCTTC
CDR3aa: CSVLYGAGRYGYTF

j_gene: TRBJ1-5
v_gene: TRBV28
d_gene: -
abundance: many
CDR3nt: TGTGCCAGCGGTACAGGGTGGGCTCAGCCCCAGCATTTT
CDR3aa: CASGTGWAQPQHF

j_gene: TRBJ2-5
v_gene: TRBV11-1
d_gene: -
abundance: -
CDR3nt: TGTGCCAGCCGCTACACCGGGACCCGCCAAGAGACCCAGTACTTC
CDR3aa: CASRYTGTRQETQYF

j_gene: TRBJ2-6
v_gene: TRBV3-1
d_gene: -
abundance: -
CDR3nt: TGCGCCAGCCATCCCTCTGGGGCCAACGTCCTGACTTTC
CDR3aa: CASHPSGANVLTF

j_gene: TRBJ1-1
v_gene: TRBV2
d_gene: -
abundance: few
CDR3nt: TGTGCCAGCAGTGCTGCGACGAACACTGAAGCTTTCTTT
CDR3aa: CASSAATNTEAFF

j_gene: TRBJ2-1
v_gene: TRBV30
d_gene: TRBD2
abundance: few
CDR3nt: TGTGCCTGGACCAAGGGACTAGCGGGAGTTAGCTCCTACAATGAGCAGTTCTTC
CDR3aa: CAWTKGLAGVSSYNEQFF

j_gene: TRBJ2-1
v_gene: TRBV25-1
d_gene: -
abundance: few
CDR3nt: TGTGCCAGCAGTTTAGACTCTCACAATGAGCAGTTCTTC
CDR3aa: CASSLDSHNEQFF

j_gene: TRBJ1-5
v_gene: TRBV6-2/TRBV6-3
d_gene: TRBD1
abundance: -
CDR3nt: TGTGCCAGCAGGGCGGACAGGCGGGGCAATCAGCCCCAGCATTTT
CDR3aa: CASRADRRGNQPQHF

j_gene: TRBJ1-2
v_gene: TRBV27
d_gene: -
abundance: -
CDR3nt: TGTGCCAGCAGTTTAACAGGCAGGGCGGGAGGCTACACCTTC
CDR3aa: CASSLTGRAGGYTF

j_gene: TRBJ2-3
v_gene: TRBV13
d_gene: -
abundance: few
CDR3nt: TGTGCCAGCAGCCGGACTAACACAGATACGCAGTATTTT
CDR3aa: CASSRTNTDTQYF

j_gene: TRBJ2-5
v_gene: TRBV7-6
d_gene: -
abundance: -
CDR3nt: TGTGCCAGCAGTCTCGGACCGGGCCAAGAGACCCAGTACTTC
CDR3aa: CASSLGPGQETQYF

j_gene: TRBJ2-1
v_gene: TRBV6-1
d_gene: -
abundance: few
CDR3nt: TGTGCCAGCAGTACCGGACTCGGGACGGCGGTAAGCTCCTACAATGAGCAGTTCTTC
CDR3aa: CASSTGLGTAVSSYNEQFF

j_gene: TRBJ2-2
v_gene: TRBV6-1
d_gene: -
abundance: -
CDR3nt: TGTGCCAGCAGTGCGGGTGGCAGTGGCACCGGGGAGCTGTTTTTT
CDR3aa: CASSAGGSGTGELFF

j_gene: TRBJ2-5
v_gene: TRBV6-4
d_gene: TRBD2
abundance: -
CDR3nt: TGTGCCAGCAGTGGCCAGGAAGGCGGGAGGGCCCGGGAGACCCAGTACTTC
CDR3aa: CASSGQEGGRARETQYF

j_gene: TRBJ2-7
v_gene: TRBV20-1
d_gene: TRBD2
abundance: -
CDR3nt: TGCAGTGCTAGTTCCCCTAGCGGGAGGGGTTTGGGGTACGAGCAGTACTTC
CDR3aa: CSASSPSGRGLGYEQYF

j_gene: TRBJ2-1
v_gene: TRBV3-1
d_gene: TRBD2
abundance: few
CDR3nt: TGTGCCAGCAGCCCGGGACTAGCCTATGAGCAGTTCTTC
CDR3aa: CASSPGLAYEQFF

j_gene: TRBJ1-1
v_gene: TRBV11-2
d_gene: TRBD1
abundance: once
CDR3nt: TGTGCCAGCAGCTTAGGGGACAGGGGAATGAACACTGAAGCTTTCTTT
CDR3aa: CASSLGDRGMNTEAFF

j_gene: TRBJ2-7
v_gene: TRBV5-1
d_gene: -
abundance: many
CDR3nt: TGCGCCAGCAGCTTGGCCGCAGGGGCCTACGAGCAGTACTTC
CDR3aa: CASSLAAGAYEQYF

j_gene: TRBJ1-2
v_gene: TRBV2
d_gene: TRBD1
abundance: many
CDR3nt: TGTGCCAGCAGGCGGGACAGTCTTTTAGCTAACTATGGCTACACCTTC
CDR3aa: CASRRDSLLANYGYTF

j_gene: TRBJ2-7
v_gene: TRBV7-7
d_gene: -
abundance: -
CDR3nt: TGTGCTAGCAGCCTTCGGGTCGACAACGAGCAGTACTTC
CDR3aa: CASSLRVDNEQYF

j_gene: TRBJ1-1
v_gene: TRBV12-3/TRBV12-4
d_gene: -
abundance: many
CDR3nt: TGTGCCAGCAGTCAGAGGATGAGGTACACTGAAGCTTTCTTT
CDR3aa: CASSQRMRYTEAFF

j_gene: TRBJ1-6
v_gene: TRBV20-1
d_gene: TRBD1
abundance: -
CDR3nt: TGCAGTGCTAGGGGGCAGGGGGCGAATTCACCCCTCCACTTT
CDR3aa: CSARGQGANSPLHF

j_gene: TRBJ2-3
v_gene: TRBV4-1
d_gene: -
abundance: few
CDR3nt: TGCGCCAGCAGCCCCGAGGGGGAACTCAGCACAGATACGCAGTATTTT
CDR3aa: CASSPEGELSTDTQYF

j_gene: TRBJ2-4
v_gene: TRBV20-1
d_gene: TRBD1
abundance: few
CDR3nt: TGCAGTGCTAGAGATTTGAGGGGGCACGATGCCAAAAACATTCAGTACTTC
CDR3aa: CSARDLRGHDAKNIQYF

j_gene: TRBJ2-6
v_gene: TRBV19
d_gene: -
abundance: few
CDR3nt: TGTGCCAGTAGTATAGTAGTGGGCAGTCTCGCTGGGGCCAACGTCCTGACTTTC
CDR3aa: CASSIVVGSLAGANVLTF

j_gene: TRBJ2-1
v_gene: TRBV5-5
d_gene: TRBD2
abundance: -
CDR3nt: TGTGCCAGCAGCTGGCAGCGGGACGCTTACAATGAGCAGTTCTTC
CDR3aa: CASSWQRDAYNEQFF

j_gene: TRBJ2-2
v_gene: TRBV28
d_gene: -
abundance: -
CDR3nt: TGTGCCAGCAAACATAGCGGAGTTAGTACCGGGGAGCTGTTTTTT
CDR3aa: CASKHSGVSTGELFF

j_gene: TRBJ2-1
v_gene: TRBV10-3
d_gene: TRBD2
abundance: -
CDR3nt: TGTGCCATCAGGGGGACTAGCGGGGAAAATGAGCAGTTCTTC
CDR3aa: CAIRGTSGENEQFF

j_gene: TRBJ2-7
v_gene: TRBV7-3
d_gene: -
abundance: many
CDR3nt: TGTGCCAGCAGCTTAACCCCCGGGATCGACGAGCAGTACTTC
CDR3aa: CASSLTPGIDEQYF

j_gene: TRBJ1-1
v_gene: TRBV5-1
d_gene: -
abundance: many
CDR3nt: TGCGCCAGCAGCCCACGAGGGGACCTGTTGAACACTGAAGCTTTCTTT
CDR3aa: CASSPRGDLLNTEAFF

j_gene: TRBJ2-7
v_gene: TRBV6-1
d_gene: TRBD2
abundance: -
CDR3nt: TGTGCCAGCAGCTACCTTGTGGACGCGGGACTAGGAGGAGGGTCCTACGAGCAGTACTTC
CDR3aa: CASSYLVDAGLGGGSYEQYF